This TCR beta chain originates from a study of tumor and adjacent non-tumor tissue in lung cancer. General study results and limits: Tumor repertoires had a smaller top 100 clone share than normal lung.

This sample's RNA came from whole unsorted tissue. This non-tumor lung sample came from over 3 cm beyond the tumor edge. The library came from three nested PCR rounds adapted from ARM-PCR protocols. TCRdb processed the multiplex PCR reads anew with MiXCR; each CDR3 protein has one entry. This sample has about 90,000 distinct CDR3 sequences; around 76% occur once, and the top ten carry around a fifth. Of note for this clonotype: What it recognizes is unknown. One junction end disagrees with the germline gene, perhaps due to a read error.

CDR1 and CDR2 from the germline V gene are MGHRA and YSYEKL. There are 16 residues in the CDR3. The receptor comes from a woman aged 50 to 60 with non-small cell lung cancer. Sequences were obtained from distant non-tumor lung tissue. The chain recombines TRBV4-1 with TRBJ2-1, with 9 nucleotides matching TRBD2. Here the CDR3 reads CANSQDRREGYNKQFF. The CDR3 DNA is TGCGCCAACAGCCAAGACCGGCGGGAGGGATACAATAAGCAGTTCTTC.